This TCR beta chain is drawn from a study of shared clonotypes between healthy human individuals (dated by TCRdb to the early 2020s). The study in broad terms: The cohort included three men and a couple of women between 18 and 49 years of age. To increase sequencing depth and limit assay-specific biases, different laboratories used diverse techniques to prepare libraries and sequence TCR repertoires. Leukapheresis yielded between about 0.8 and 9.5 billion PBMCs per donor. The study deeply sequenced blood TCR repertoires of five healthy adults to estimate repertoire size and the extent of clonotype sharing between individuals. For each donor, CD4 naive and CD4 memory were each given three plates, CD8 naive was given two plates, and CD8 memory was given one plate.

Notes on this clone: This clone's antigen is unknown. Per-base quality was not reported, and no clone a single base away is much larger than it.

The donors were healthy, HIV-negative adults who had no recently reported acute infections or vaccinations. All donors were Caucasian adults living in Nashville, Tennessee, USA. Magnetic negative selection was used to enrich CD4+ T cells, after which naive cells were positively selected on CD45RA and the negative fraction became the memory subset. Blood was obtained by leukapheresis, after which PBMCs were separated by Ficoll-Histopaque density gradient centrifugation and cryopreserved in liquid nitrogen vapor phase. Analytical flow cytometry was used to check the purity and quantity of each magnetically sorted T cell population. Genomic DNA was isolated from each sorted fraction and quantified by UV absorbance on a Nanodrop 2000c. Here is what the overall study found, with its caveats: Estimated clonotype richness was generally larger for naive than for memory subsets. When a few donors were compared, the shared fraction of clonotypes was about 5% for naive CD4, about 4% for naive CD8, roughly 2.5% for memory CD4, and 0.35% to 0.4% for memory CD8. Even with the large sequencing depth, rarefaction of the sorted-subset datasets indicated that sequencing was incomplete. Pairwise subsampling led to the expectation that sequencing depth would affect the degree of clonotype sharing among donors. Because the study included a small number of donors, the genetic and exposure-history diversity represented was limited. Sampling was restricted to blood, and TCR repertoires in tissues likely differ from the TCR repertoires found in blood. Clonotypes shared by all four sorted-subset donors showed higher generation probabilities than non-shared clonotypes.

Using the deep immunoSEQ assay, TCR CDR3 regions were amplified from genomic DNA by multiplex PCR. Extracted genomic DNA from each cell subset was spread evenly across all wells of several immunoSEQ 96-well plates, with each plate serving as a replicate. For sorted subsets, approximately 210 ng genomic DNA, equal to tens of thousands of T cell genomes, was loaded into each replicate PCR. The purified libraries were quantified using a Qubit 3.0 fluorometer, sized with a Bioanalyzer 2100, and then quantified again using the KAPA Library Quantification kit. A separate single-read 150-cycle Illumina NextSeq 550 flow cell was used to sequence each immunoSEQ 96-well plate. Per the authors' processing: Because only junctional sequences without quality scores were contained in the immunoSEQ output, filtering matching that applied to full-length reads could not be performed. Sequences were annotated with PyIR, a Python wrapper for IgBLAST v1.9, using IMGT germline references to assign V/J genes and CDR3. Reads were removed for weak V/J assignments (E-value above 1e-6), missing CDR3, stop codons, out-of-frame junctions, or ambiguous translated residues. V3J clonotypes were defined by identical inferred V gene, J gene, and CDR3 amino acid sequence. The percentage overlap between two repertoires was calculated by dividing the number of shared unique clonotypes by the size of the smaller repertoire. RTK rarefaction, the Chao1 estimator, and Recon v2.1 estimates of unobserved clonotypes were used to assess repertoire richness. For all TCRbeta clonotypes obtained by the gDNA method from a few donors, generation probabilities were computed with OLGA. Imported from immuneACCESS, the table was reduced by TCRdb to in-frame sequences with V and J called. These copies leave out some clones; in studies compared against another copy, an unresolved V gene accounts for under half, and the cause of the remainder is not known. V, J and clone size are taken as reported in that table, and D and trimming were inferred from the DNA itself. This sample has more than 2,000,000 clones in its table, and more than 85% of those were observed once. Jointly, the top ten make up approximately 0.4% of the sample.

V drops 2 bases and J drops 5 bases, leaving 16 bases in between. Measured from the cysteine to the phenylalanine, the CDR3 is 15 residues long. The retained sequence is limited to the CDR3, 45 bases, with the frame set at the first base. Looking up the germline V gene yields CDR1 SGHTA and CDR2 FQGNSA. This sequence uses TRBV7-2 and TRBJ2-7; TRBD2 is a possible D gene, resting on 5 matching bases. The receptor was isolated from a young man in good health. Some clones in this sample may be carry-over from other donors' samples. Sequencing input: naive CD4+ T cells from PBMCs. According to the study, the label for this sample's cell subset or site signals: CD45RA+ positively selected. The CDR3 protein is CASSLSPAGRNEQYF. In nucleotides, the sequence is TGTGCCAGCAGCTTAAGTCCGGCGGGTAGGAACGAGCAGTACTTC.